The 14 T cell receptor beta chains below were found in one sample sequenced in a study of blood T cell repertoires in COVID-19. Profiled with immunoSEQ multiplex PCR; TCRdb holds only in-frame clones, not every one. The table has about 36,000 clones, approximately 90% seen once. Sequenced material: peripheral blood. The receptor source for this set is a human donor in a cohort sampled during active COVID-19.

The chain uses TRBV28 and TRBJ2-7; perhaps TRBD2 as D (5 bases). This CDR3 has 14 amino acids. V was cut by 6 bases and J by 3 bases, with 15 bases left in between. Per germline, CDR1 MDHEN and CDR2 SYDVKM. The CDR3 region is CASSRGLWVYEQYF. The CDR3 nucleotides are TGTGCCAGCAGCCGAGGGTTGTGGGTCTACGAGCAGTACTTC.

In regard to this clone: Its ends do not fully match the called genes, so a read error is possible. CDR3 region: CASSPQSRGETQYF. CDR3 coding DNA: TGTGCTAGCAGCCCGCAGTCCAGGGGTGAGACCCAGTACTTC. V gene TRBV7-7 combines with J gene TRBJ2-5; D is possibly TRBD1 (6 bases). CDR3 length: 14 amino acids. From germline, CDR1 is SSHAT and CDR2 FNYEAQ (reference sequence).

The V and J genes are TRBV9 and TRBJ1-1; D unresolved. CDR3 length: 13 residues. With 1 base removed from V and 6 bases from J, the gap between germline ends came to 10 bases. Germline values: CDR1 SGDLS, CDR2 YYNGEE. CDR3 bases: TGTGCCAGCAGCGTACAGTCGTCCTCTGAAGCTTTCTTT. Translating gives CASSVQSSSEAFF.

The chain links TRBV2 to TRBJ2-3, with 7 bases lining up with TRBD2. Germline CDR1 reads SNHLY; CDR2 reads FYNNEI. The CDR3 is 17 residues long. V was pared by 5 bases and J by 4 bases, with 15 bases of the junction left unmatched. The CDR3 DNA reads TGTGCCAGCAGTTCCCTCCCTTGGGGGGGTGGATCAGATACGCAGTATTTT. Its translation is CASSSLPWGGGSDTQYF.

The sample holds a few counts of this clone. This rearrangement joins TRBV5-1 to TRBJ2-7; maybe TRBD1 (6 bases). Germline values: CDR1 SGHRS, CDR2 YFSETQ. Trimming cost V 2 bases and J 2 bases, with 8 bases left between them. This CDR3 is built from 13 residues. CDR3 coding DNA: TGCGCCAGCAGCTTTTCAGGGGCCTACGAGCAGTACTTC. Its translation is CASSFSGAYEQYF.

The rearrangement joins TRBV10-3 to TRBJ2-7, with 11 bases matching TRBD2. There are 16 residues in the CDR3. Trimming removed 4 bases from V and 5 bases from J; junction bases left unmatched: 10. CDR1 ENHRY and CDR2 SYGVKD come from the germline V gene. The CDR3 DNA reads TGTGCCATCAGTGCTAGCGGGGGGCTTTCCCTGAACGAGCAGTACTTC. Encoded protein: CAISASGGLSLNEQYF.

The rearrangement uses TRBV27 and TRBJ2-3, with TRBD1 as a possible D gene (5 bases). Germline CDR1 MNHEY, CDR2 SMNVEV (reference sequence). V was trimmed by 8 bases and J by 2 bases, leaving 17 bases between them. This CDR3 spans 15 amino acids. As DNA, the CDR3 is TGTGCCAGCTCTCAGTCAGACAGCCTCACAGATACGCAGTATTTT. Translating it yields CASSQSDSLTDTQYF.

The chain joins TRBV11-2 to TRBJ2-1; the D is unclear. V gave up 3 bases and J gave up 9 bases, with 6 bases separating them. Germline V gene sequence: CDR1 SGHAT, CDR2 FQNNGV. The CDR3 runs 11 residues. The CDR3 DNA is TGTGCCAGCAGCTTTCCGGGTGAGCAGTTCTTC. Protein product: CASSFPGEQFF. Together with reference TRBV11-2 and TRBJ2-1, the CDR3 gives the full variable domain: EAGVAQSPRYKIIEKRQSVAFWCNPISGHATLYWYQQILGQGPKLLIQFQNNGVVDDSQLPKDRFSAERLKGVDSTLKIQPAKLEDSAVYLCASSFPGEQFFGPGTRLTVL.

The V and J genes are TRBV7-8 and TRBJ1-5; D is perhaps TRBD1 (5 bases). The CDR3 has 15 residues. The V gene's germline CDR1 is SGHVS and CDR2 FQNEAQ. With 8 bases removed from V and 1 base from J, the gap between germline ends came to 15 bases. The CDR3 DNA sequence: TGTGCCAGCCGAAGGGGTCGGGTGAGCAATCAGCCCCAGCATTTT. Translating gives CASRRGRVSNQPQHF.

This clone was counted a few times. V is TRBV5-1 and J is TRBJ1-4, with D perhaps matching TRBD1 (5 bases). Looked up from germline, CDR1 is SGHRS and CDR2 is YFSETQ. CDR3 length: 14 amino acids. V was pared by 10 bases and J by 4 bases, with 17 bases between. The CDR3 sequence: CASSRGGFNEKLFF. In nucleotides, the CDR3 is TGCGCCTCCAGCCGGGGGGGTTTTAATGAAAAACTGTTTTTT. Filled out from reference TRBV5-1 and TRBJ1-4, the complete variable domain reads KAGVTQTPRYLIKTRGQQVTLSCSPISGHRSVSWYQQTPGQGLQFLFEYFSETQRNKGNFPGRFSGRQFSNSRSEMNVSTLELGDSALYLCASSRGGFNEKLFFGSGTQLSVL.

The gene calls are TRBV7-2 and TRBJ2-5, with 10 bases lining up with TRBD2. CDR1 SGHTA and CDR2 FQGNSA come from the germline V gene. V was pared by 4 bases and J by 9 bases, with 8 bases of the junction left unmatched. The CDR3 is 14 amino acids. CDR3 amino acids: CASSWTSGPGAQYF. CDR3 coding DNA: TGTGCCAGCAGCTGGACTAGCGGTCCAGGGGCCCAGTACTTC.

This clone occurred once. The rearrangement links TRBV20-1 to TRBJ2-1; D perhaps matches TRBD2 (6 bases). V was pared by 6 bases and J by 6 bases, with 9 bases between. Germline assignment: CDR1 DFQATT and CDR2 SNEGSKA (reference sequence). This CDR3 has 11 residues. In DNA form, the CDR3 reads TGCAGTGCGAGGAGGGGCAATGAGCAGTTCTTC. Amino acids: CSARRGNEQFF.

This chain connects TRBV19 to TRBJ1-1; TRBD1 might be the D (6 bases). The CDR3 has 15 amino acids. V was cut by 4 bases and J by 0 bases, with 12 bases left in between. Germline V gene data show CDR1 as LNHDA and CDR2 as SQIVND (reference sequence). CDR3 amino acids: CASSTGVGVNTEAFF. CDR3 DNA sequence: TGTGCCAGTAGTACAGGGGTTGGGGTGAACACTGAAGCTTTCTTT. Filled out from reference TRBV19 and TRBJ1-1, the complete variable domain reads DGGITQSPKYLFRKEGQNVTLSCEQNLNHDAMYWYRQDPGQGLRLIYYSQIVNDFQKGDIAEGYSVSREKKESFPLTVTSAQKNPTAFYLCASSTGVGVNTEAFFGQGTRLTVV.

This chain links TRBV7-8 with TRBJ2-7; 7 bases are a match to TRBD1. Per the germline V gene, CDR1 is SGHVS and CDR2 is FQNEAQ. CDR3 length: 13 amino acids. V dropped 3 bases and J dropped 6; count of bases not matched to a gene: 5. In DNA form, the CDR3 reads TGTGCCAGCAGCTTGGGCGGACAGGCCGAGCAGTACTTC. As protein: CASSLGGQAEQYF.